This T cell receptor (beta chain) came from a study of cytomegalovirus exposure and HLA in healthy donors. V shed 6 bases, J shed 0 bases, and the junction held 4 bases outside the gene matches. The CDR3 is 15 amino acids. Germline CDR1 MNHNY, CDR2 SVGAGI (reference sequence). Data came from immunoSEQ multiplex PCR; TCRdb stores just in-frame clones and leaves some out. The sample lists approximately 100,000 clones, approximately 95% seen once, with approximately 1.1% in the top ten. The donors were members of the validation cohort, which comprised about 130 subjects and was separate from the first cohort of 666 subjects.

The rearrangement links TRBV6-6 to TRBJ2-2; 7 bases line up with TRBD1. The clonotype was recovered from a woman aged 25 to 39 in good health and CMV-seropositive. The sequenced sample consisted of PBMCs. DNA for the CDR3: TGTGCCAGCAGGACGACAGGGACGAACACCGGGGAGCTGTTTTTT. This gives the protein CASRTTGTNTGELFF.